The entry below describes one T cell receptor beta chain. The data belong to a study of blood T cell repertoires in COVID-19. On the study more broadly: Collection of acute and convalescent COVID-19 samples took place in the United States, Italy and Spain.

Per the study methods: Estimated nucleated cell counts came from reference gene primer amplification. TCRdb's copy holds only in-frame clones and misses some; the assay was immunoSEQ multiplex PCR. V and J calls plus clone size are reproduced from that table; the DNA served to infer D and trimming. The sample has approximately 71,000 clones, around nine tenths seen once. Trimming cost V 5 bases and J 8 bases; bases outside gene matches: 8. Germline V gene sequence: CDR1 KGHSH, CDR2 LQKENI. This CDR3 has 15 residues. This TCR was recovered from a woman under 30 with acute or convalescent COVID-19. The sequencing sample was made of peripheral blood. This chain joins TRBV18 and TRBJ2-1; TRBD2 matches 11 bases. The CDR3 bases are TGTGCCAGCTCATCACTAGCGGGGGAAATCGATGAGCAGTTCTTC. Its protein product is CASSSLAGEIDEQFF.